This section outlines one T cell receptor beta chain sequence together with its context. The sample holds many counts of this clonotype. Which antigen it targets is not known. Qualities for individual bases were not recorded, and no much larger clone is one base off. V and J are truncated by 2 bases and 5 bases respectively, leaving an intervening sequence of 13 bases. CDR1 and CDR2 were assigned from the germline V gene as SGHTA and FQGNSA. The CDR3 goes from the cysteine to the phenylalanine over 15 residues. Only CDR3 DNA remains: 45 bases, in frame from the first base. Sequencing was performed on an Illumina HiSeq 1500. TCRdb passed the public sequencing reads through fastp at Q25 and MiXCR, retaining productive beta sequences. For every CDR3 protein sequence, its rows merge into one entry that carries the most common genes and DNA. The sample table contains more than 150,000 distinct CDR3 sequences; only one count was recorded for 28% of them. The ten top clones hold roughly 29% of the sample.

This sample is drawn from a study of T cell repertoires in cytomegalovirus infection (dated by TCRdb to about 2019). Notes on the research overall: Because public TCR beta signatures pointed to carriage of CMV infection together with the matching HLA type, the HLA type of each donor mattered for the analysis. Here is what the overall study found, with its caveats: In the ex vivo response, HLA-C-restricted CMV-specific TCR beta clonotypes were dominant, and in two of eight donors the single most frequent clonotype came from this HLA-C-restricted group. Carriers of CMV infection plus the relevant HLA type were discriminated by the cumulative frequency of public TCR beta family members in the study cohort and in an independent roughly 340-donor cohort.

The rearranged segments are TRBV7-2 and TRBJ1-5; the D gene is possibly TRBD1, with 5 bases matching. Sequencing was done on a sample of PBMCs. The sequence derives from a human donor in good health (CMV status not recorded). Some clones in this sample may be carry-over from other donors' samples. The CDR3 reads as follows: CASSLSGESDQPQHF. The sequence in DNA is TGTGCCAGCAGCTTATCGGGGGAGTCGGATCAGCCCCAGCATTTT.